The rows below give T cell receptor beta chains drawn from one sample of a study of blood T cell repertoires in COVID-19. Repertoires were generated with immunoSEQ multiplex PCR, while TCRdb's copy carries only in-frame clones and drops some. The sample lists some 200,000 clones, about 85% occurring once. The sequenced sample consisted of PBMCs or T cells enriched from blood (not recorded which). These receptor sequences come from a woman in her twenties or thirties who had recovered from COVID-19. CDR3s leave out the opening cysteine and the closing phenylalanine or tryptophan.

V: TRBV6-2/TRBV6-3
J: TRBJ2-1
length: 16
CDR3: ASSYFLAGGFSYNEQF

V: TRBV3-1/TRBV3-2
J: TRBJ2-1
length: 13
CDR3: ASSLRTSRLNEQF

V: TRBV5-5
J: TRBJ1-2
length: 13
CDR3: ASSSNYGQGYGYT

V: TRBV5-3
J: TRBJ2-3
length: 19
CDR3: ARSYGVRGGEFLVPKDTQY

V: TRBV20-1
J: TRBJ1-5
length: 10
CDR3: SASQGQQPQH

V: TRBV7-8
J: TRBJ1-5
length: 12
CDR3: ASSSTGNNQPQH

V: TRBV7-9
J: TRBJ2-7
length: 10
CDR3: ASSSGPYEQY

V: TRBV27
J: TRBJ1-1
length: 11
CDR3: ASSRTVGSEAF

V: TRBV4-3
J: TRBJ1-1
length: 12
CDR3: ASSPGTGRTEAF

V: TRBV15
J: TRBJ2-7
length: 13
CDR3: ATSRDPLRSYEQY

V: TRBV4-2
J: TRBJ1-1
length: 14
CDR3: ASSHPQGAEIPEAF

V: TRBV4-1
J: TRBJ2-5
length: 16
CDR3: ASSQTTSGTGDQETQY

V: TRBV2
J: TRBJ2-7
length: 11
CDR3: ASSHRETYEQY

V: TRBV18
J: TRBJ2-7
length: 10
CDR3: ASSRLIHEQY

V: TRBV2
J: TRBJ2-1
length: 12
CDR3: ASLRAILSNEQF

V: TRBV6-5
J: TRBJ1-1
length: 12
CDR3: ASSLTNRGTEAF

V: TRBV4-3
J: TRBJ2-5
length: 13
CDR3: ASSLQPSGGETQY

V: TRBV6-2/TRBV6-3
J: TRBJ2-3
length: 13
CDR3: ASSPQSSAADTQY

V: TRBV5-1
J: TRBJ2-2
length: 14
CDR3: ASSPRTGGDTGELF

V: TRBV2
J: TRBJ2-7
length: 10
CDR3: ASSLGTDEQY

V: TRBV7-9
J: TRBJ1-1
length: 14
CDR3: ASSRRGTLMNTEAF

V: TRBV5-5
J: TRBJ1-3
length: 17
CDR3: ASSLLGTPPSVSGNTIY

V: TRBV28
J: TRBJ1-4
length: 14
CDR3: ASSSPGGAVGEKLF

V: TRBV5-3
J: TRBJ1-1
length: 10
CDR3: ARSLAGSEAF

V: TRBV10-3
J: TRBJ2-7
length: 13
CDR3: AISGSGQGIYEQY

V: TRBV7-6
J: TRBJ1-1
length: 13
CDR3: ASSLEVRGGTEAF

V: TRBV5-8
J: TRBJ2-2
length: 13
CDR3: ASSSRLQGIGELF

V: TRBV5-6
J: TRBJ2-7
length: 14
CDR3: ASSLAIGQGTYEQY

V: TRBV29-1
J: TRBJ1-2
length: 12
CDR3: SVEAPGQNYGYT

V: TRBV11-2
J: TRBJ1-5
length: 12
CDR3: ASSLAAGDQPQH

V: TRBV4-3
J: TRBJ2-3
length: 13
CDR3: ASSQETRQTDTQY

V: TRBV3-1/TRBV3-2
J: TRBJ2-7
length: 15
CDR3: ASSQDLSGELAYEQY

V: TRBV27
J: TRBJ1-2
length: 12
CDR3: ASSHRQGNYGYT

V: TRBV19
J: TRBJ2-2
length: 12
CDR3: ASSQGQGIGELF

V: TRBV10-3
J: TRBJ1-2
length: 12
CDR3: AIAGDNKNYGYT

V: TRBV13
J: TRBJ1-6
length: 18
CDR3: ASSLVRTATLSSYNSPLH